This T cell receptor beta chain was recorded in a study of T cell responses to AZD1222 COVID-19 vaccine. Profiling relied on immunoSEQ multiplex PCR, and the TCRdb table lists in-frame clones only, not all of them. This sample has over 80,000 clones, with approximately 89% found just once. The specimen comprised peripheral blood, sampled 28 days after the second AZD1222 dose. The sequence derives from an adult who received the AZD1222 COVID-19 vaccine.

CDR3 coding DNA: TGTGCCAGCAGCTCCCAGGGGGATTCACCCCTCCACTTT. This gives the protein CASSSQGDSPLHF. The chain is built from TRBV7-9 and TRBJ1-6; 7 bases align to TRBD1. Trimming took 4 bases from V and 8 from J; bases not matched to a gene: 2. Germline lookup yields CDR1 SEHNR and CDR2 FQNEAQ (reference sequence). CDR3 length: 13 residues.